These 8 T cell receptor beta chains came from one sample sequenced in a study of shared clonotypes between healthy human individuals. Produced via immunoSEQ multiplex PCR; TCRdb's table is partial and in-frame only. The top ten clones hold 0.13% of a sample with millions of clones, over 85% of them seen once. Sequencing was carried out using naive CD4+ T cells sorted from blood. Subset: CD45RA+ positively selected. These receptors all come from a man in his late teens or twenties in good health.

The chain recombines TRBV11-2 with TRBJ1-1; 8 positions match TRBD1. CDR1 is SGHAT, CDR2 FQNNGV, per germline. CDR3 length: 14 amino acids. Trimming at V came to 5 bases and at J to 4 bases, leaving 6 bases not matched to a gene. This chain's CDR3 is CASSQGQGGTEAFF. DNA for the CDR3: TGTGCCAGCAGCCAAGGACAGGGAGGCACTGAAGCTTTCTTT. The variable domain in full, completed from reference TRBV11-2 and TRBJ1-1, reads EAGVAQSPRYKIIEKRQSVAFWCNPISGHATLYWYQQILGQGPKLLIQFQNNGVVDDSQLPKDRFSAERLKGVDSTLKIQPAKLEDSAVYLCASSQGQGGTEAFFGQGTRLTVV.

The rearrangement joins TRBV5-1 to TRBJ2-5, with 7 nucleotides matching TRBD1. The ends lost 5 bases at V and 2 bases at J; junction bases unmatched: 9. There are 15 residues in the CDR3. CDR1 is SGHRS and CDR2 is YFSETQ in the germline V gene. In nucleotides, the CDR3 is TGCGCCAGCAGTCCTAGGGGACAGAGACAAGAGACCCAGTACTTC. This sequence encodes CASSPRGQRQETQYF.

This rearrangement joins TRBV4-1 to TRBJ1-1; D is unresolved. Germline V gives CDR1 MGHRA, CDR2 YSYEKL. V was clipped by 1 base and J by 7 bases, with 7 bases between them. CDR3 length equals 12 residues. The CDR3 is CASSQAPSEAFF. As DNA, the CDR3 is TGCGCCAGCAGCCAAGCCCCCAGTGAAGCTTTCTTT.

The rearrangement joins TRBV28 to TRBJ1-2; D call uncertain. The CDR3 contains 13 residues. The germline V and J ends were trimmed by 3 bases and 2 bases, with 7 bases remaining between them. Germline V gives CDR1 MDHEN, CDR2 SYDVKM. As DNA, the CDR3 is TGTGCCAGCAGTTTCCCCAGGAACTATGGCTACACCTTC. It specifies CASSFPRNYGYTF.

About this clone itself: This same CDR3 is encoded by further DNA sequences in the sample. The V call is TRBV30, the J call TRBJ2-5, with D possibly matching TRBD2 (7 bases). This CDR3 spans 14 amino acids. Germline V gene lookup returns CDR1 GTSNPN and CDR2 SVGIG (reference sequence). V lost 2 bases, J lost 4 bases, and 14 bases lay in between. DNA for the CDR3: TGTGCCTGGAGTTCCCCGGGGGGCGGAGAGACCCAGTACTTC. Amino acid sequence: CAWSSPGGGETQYF.

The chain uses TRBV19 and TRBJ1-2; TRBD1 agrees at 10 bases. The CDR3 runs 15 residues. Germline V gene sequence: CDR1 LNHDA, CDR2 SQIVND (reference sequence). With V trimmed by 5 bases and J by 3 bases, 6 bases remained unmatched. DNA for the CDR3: TGTGCCAGTAGTGTTACCGGGACAGGGGACTATGGCTACACCTTC. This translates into CASSVTGTGDYGYTF.

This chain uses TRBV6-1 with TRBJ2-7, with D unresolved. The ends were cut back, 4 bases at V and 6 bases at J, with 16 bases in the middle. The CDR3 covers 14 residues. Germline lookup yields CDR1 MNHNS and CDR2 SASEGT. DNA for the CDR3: TGTGCCAGCAGTGGACTGTCATCTACGAGCGAGCAGTACTTC. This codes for CASSGLSSTSEQYF.

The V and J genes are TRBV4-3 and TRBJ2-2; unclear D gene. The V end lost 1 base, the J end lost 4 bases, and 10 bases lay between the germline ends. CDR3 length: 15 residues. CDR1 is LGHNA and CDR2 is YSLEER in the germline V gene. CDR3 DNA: TGCGCCAGCAGCCAAGGGAGTCTAGGCACCGGGGAGCTGTTTTTT. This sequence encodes CASSQGSLGTGELFF.